These 21 T cell receptor beta chains share one sample of origin, sequenced in a study of shared clonotypes between healthy human individuals. The data were produced by immunoSEQ multiplex PCR, yet TCRdb's version contains in-frame clones alone and is incomplete. The sample has more than 2,000,000 clones, approximately 93% seen once. The sample was naive CD4+ T cells from PBMCs. Noted subset: CD45RA+ positively selected. Receptors were obtained from a man aged 18 to 29 in good health. Some clones in this sample may be carry-over from other donors' samples.

This chain connects TRBV30 to TRBJ2-7; D is undetermined. This CDR3 spans 11 amino acids. Trimming took off 5 bases at V and 8 bases at J, with 13 bases between the two ends. Germline V CDR1 and CDR2: GTSNPN, SVGIG (reference sequence). DNA of the CDR3: TGTGCCTGGGGGAAAACAGAACAGCAGTACTTC. Its protein is CAWGKTEQQYF.

V and J are TRBV5-5 and TRBJ2-7, with 8 bases identical to TRBD2. The ends lost 4 bases at V and 2 bases at J; junction bases unmatched: 14. The CDR3 has 17 residues. Germline loops: CDR1 SGHKS, CDR2 YYEKEE (reference sequence). The CDR3 loop is CASSQREGLVITYEQYF. The CDR3 DNA follows: TGTGCCAGCAGCCAAAGAGAGGGACTAGTAATAACCTACGAGCAGTACTTC.

This chain's CDR3 is CASSELDAYGGGTEAFF. The CDR3 DNA reads TGTGCCAGCAGTGAATTGGACGCCTACGGGGGTGGCACTGAAGCTTTCTTT. The gene calls are TRBV25-1 and TRBJ1-1, with TRBD1 as a possible D gene (5 bases). V lost 1 base and J 4 bases, leaving 19 bases between the germline ends. CDR3 length: 17 residues. Germline V gene lookup returns CDR1 MGHDK and CDR2 SYGVNS.

The CDR3 DNA reads TGCGCCAGCAGCTTCGCGGGACCCACTAGGGACGAGCAGTACTTC. This translates into CASSFAGPTRDEQYF. The chain carries TRBV5-1 and TRBJ2-7; possible D gene TRBD2, 6 bases. The CDR3 runs to 15 residues. Germline CDR1 is SGHRS and CDR2 is YFSETQ. Trimming removed 2 bases at V and 5 bases at J, with 17 bases between.

The V gene is TRBV6-6, the J gene TRBJ2-2, with unresolved D. CDR3 length equals 13 residues. Trimming pared 1 base from V and 6 bases from J, leaving 6 bases between. Germline V lookup: CDR1 MNHNY, CDR2 SVGAGI (reference sequence). CDR3 region: CASSYYDAGELFF. The CDR3 nucleotides read TGTGCCAGCAGTTACTATGATGCCGGGGAGCTGTTTTTT.

As for this clone: The sample has other DNA sequences that encode this CDR3 too. V is TRBV5-1 and J is TRBJ2-2; D is ambiguous. The germline V and J ends were trimmed by 0 bases and 6 bases, with 6 bases remaining between them. The CDR3 is made up of 13 amino acids. Germline CDR1 reads SGHRS; CDR2 reads YFSETQ. The CDR3 bases are TGCGCCAGCAGCTTGGCCCAAGCCGGGGAGCTGTTTTTT. Its translation: CASSLAQAGELFF.

A note on this clone: Other DNA sequences from this sample encode an identical CDR3 as well. The rearrangement uses TRBV5-1 and TRBJ1-5; D is perhaps TRBD1 (5 bases). V shed 2 bases and J shed 0 bases, with 9 bases lying between them. Per germline, CDR1 SGHRS and CDR2 YFSETQ. This CDR3 spans 15 amino acids. CDR3 DNA: TGCGCCAGCAGCTTTACAGGAGATAGCAATCAGCCCCAGCATTTT. Protein product: CASSFTGDSNQPQHF.

This clone was counted a single time. The rearrangement joins TRBV5-1 to TRBJ2-7; 10 bases agree with TRBD1. CDR1 is SGHRS, CDR2 YFSETQ, per germline. The ends lost 9 bases at V and 6 bases at J; junction bases unmatched: 12. The CDR3 length is 14 residues. CDR3 nucleotide sequence: TGCGCCACCTATCTGGGGGGACAGGGGTCCGAGCAGTACTTC. Translation gives CATYLGGQGSEQYF.

Comments on this clone: The sample contains more than one DNA sequence encoding this CDR3. The V gene is TRBV5-1, the J gene TRBJ2-3, with 13 positions matching TRBD2. Germline V gives CDR1 SGHRS, CDR2 YFSETQ. Trimming at V came to 3 bases and at J to 4 bases, leaving 5 bases not matched to a gene. The CDR3 length is 16 residues. CDR3 sequence (DNA): TGCGCCAGCAGCTCCGGACTAGCGGGAGATGCAGATACGCAGTATTTT. It is translated as CASSSGLAGDADTQYF.

On this clone itself: At one end, the junction sequence differs from germline, possibly due to a read error. The CDR3 loop reads CASRNDYGYTF. The CDR3 region has the DNA TGCGCCAGCAGGAATGACTACGGCTACACCTTC. The chain joins TRBV5-1 to TRBJ1-2; D is ambiguous. Germline V CDR1 and CDR2: SGHRS, YFSETQ. The CDR3 has 11 residues.

This chain links TRBV10-3 with TRBJ2-6; weak D call: TRBD1 (5 bases). Trimming pared 5 bases from V and 1 base from J, leaving 9 bases between. Per germline, CDR1 ENHRY and CDR2 SYGVKD. The CDR3 runs to 15 residues. The CDR3 DNA sequence: TGTGCCATCAGTCTAGGGGTGTCTGGGGCCAACGTCCTGACTTTC. Translating gives CAISLGVSGANVLTF.

Comments on this clone: This sample includes further DNA sequences coding for the same CDR3. J is TRBJ2-7 and V is TRBV9, with D possibly being TRBD2 (5 bases). CDR3 length: 15 residues. Germline V gives CDR1 SGDLS, CDR2 YYNGEE. The V end lost 0 bases, the J end lost 1 base, and 11 bases lay between the germline ends. The chain's CDR3 is CASSVATGESYEQYF. The CDR3 coding sequence is TGTGCCAGCAGCGTAGCTACCGGGGAGTCCTACGAGCAGTACTTC.

Of note for this clone: Other DNA sequences of this sample code for an identical CDR3. The rearrangement joins TRBV28 to TRBJ1-3; D is unclear. With 1 base removed from V and 0 bases from J, the gap between germline ends came to 7 bases. This CDR3 comprises 15 residues. Germline V lookup: CDR1 MDHEN, CDR2 SYDVKM. CDR3: CASSLFGSSGNTIYF. The CDR3 bases are TGTGCCAGCAGTTTATTTGGGAGCTCTGGAAACACCATATATTTT.

This chain uses TRBV7-2 with TRBJ2-7, with 8 positions matching TRBD1. This CDR3 has 15 amino acids. Trimming removed 4 bases from V and 2 bases from J; junction bases left unmatched: 7. From germline, CDR1 is SGHTA and CDR2 FQGNSA. The CDR3 region has the DNA TGTGCCAGCAGCTCAAGGACAGGGCTACCCTACGAGCAGTACTTC. This translates into CASSSRTGLPYEQYF.

The chain couples TRBV5-6 to TRBJ1-1, with no clear D. Trimming removed 6 bases from V and 1 base from J, with 10 bases in between. Germline values: CDR1 SGHDT, CDR2 YYEEEE. The CDR3 consists of 13 residues. The CDR3 here is CASTRARNTEAFF. In nucleotides, the CDR3 is TGTGCCAGCACCCGGGCCAGGAACACTGAAGCTTTCTTT. The whole variable domain, remainder taken from reference TRBV5-6 and TRBJ1-1, is DAGVTQSPTHLIKTRGQQVTLRCSPKSGHDTVSWYQQALGQGPQFIFQYYEEEERQRGNFPDRFSGHQFPNYSSELNVNALLLGDSALYLCASTRARNTEAFFGQGTRLTVV.

Of note for this clone: The same CDR3 arises from other DNA sequences in this sample as well. The chain uses TRBV5-1 and TRBJ2-3; 14 bases map to TRBD2. CDR3 length equals 16 residues. Germline V gene data show CDR1 as SGHRS and CDR2 as YFSETQ. After removal of 4 bases from V and 6 bases from J, the junction contained 7 bases not matched to a gene. The CDR3 reads CASSPGLAGEVDTQYF. As DNA, the CDR3 is TGCGCCAGCAGCCCGGGACTAGCGGGAGAGGTTGATACGCAGTATTTT.

The rearrangement joins TRBV19 to TRBJ1-3; 8 bases align to TRBD1. The CDR3 length is 17 residues. In germline, CDR1 is LNHDA, CDR2 SQIVND (reference sequence). J lost 0 bases, V lost 4 bases, and 8 bases had no gene match. The CDR3 DNA sequence: TGTGCCAGTAGTACTCGGACAGGGCGGAACTCTGGAAACACCATATATTTT. Amino acids: CASSTRTGRNSGNTIYF.

The chain combines TRBV7-3 with TRBJ2-3, with D perhaps TRBD1 (5 bases). The ends were cut back, 4 bases at V and 2 bases at J, with 10 bases in the middle. The CDR3 is 14 amino acids. Per germline, CDR1 SGHTA and CDR2 FQGTGA. DNA for the CDR3: TGTGCCAGCAGCTCTGCAGGGTCCACAGATACGCAGTATTTT. The encoded protein is CASSSAGSTDTQYF.

The sample holds one count of this clone. The chain links TRBV5-1 to TRBJ1-1; D is ambiguous. The germline V gene encodes CDR1 SGHRS and CDR2 YFSETQ. V lost 0 bases and J 4 bases, leaving 13 bases between the germline ends. The CDR3 runs to 15 residues. DNA for the CDR3: TGCGCCAGCAGCTTGGCTCCCTCCTGGGGCACTGAAGCTTTCTTT. Its protein product is CASSLAPSWGTEAFF.

The chain is built from TRBV28 and TRBJ2-6; D is possibly TRBD2 (5 bases). The CDR3 contains 16 residues. The V gene lost 2 bases and the J gene lost 0 bases, with 8 bases spanning the gap. Looked up from germline, CDR1 is MDHEN and CDR2 is SYDVKM. The DNA of the CDR3 is TGTGCCAGCAGTTTAATGGGAGACTCTGGGGCCAACGTCCTGACTTTC. Its translation: CASSLMGDSGANVLTF. Using reference TRBV28 and TRBJ2-6 for the parts outside the CDR3, the full variable domain is DVKVTQSSRYLVKRTGEKVFLECVQDMDHENMFWYRQDPGLGLRLIYFSYDVKMKEKGDIPEGYSVSREKKERFSLILESASTNQTSMYLCASSLMGDSGANVLTFGAGSRLTVL.

The V gene is TRBV7-2, the J gene TRBJ2-5; D unclear. Trimming cost V 5 bases and J 1 base, with 11 bases left between them. This CDR3 is 14 amino acids long. CDR1 SGHTA and CDR2 FQGNSA come from the germline V gene. Here the CDR3 reads CASSRAGGQETQYF. DNA for the CDR3: TGTGCCAGCAGCCGGGCTGGCGGCCAAGAGACCCAGTACTTC.